Following are 6 T cell receptor beta chains from one sample sequenced in a study of blood T cell repertoires in COVID-19 (TCRdb year 2020). The protocol used for the library was the immunoSEQ multiplex PCR assay. Here the immuneACCESS table is served through TCRdb, limited to in-frame sequences with V and J called. Missing clones are a known gap in these copies; in checked studies unresolved V genes cover under half, and the rest lacks a known reason. The sample records about 120,000 clones, about 89% of which are singletons. 25% to 30% of the sample lies in the top ten. The sequenced material came from peripheral blood. These receptors came from a woman aged 70-85 years with acute or convalescent COVID-19.

CDR3 protein: CASSSTSGGKNIQYF. In DNA, the CDR3 is TGTGCCAGCAGCTCGACTAGCGGGGGGAAAAACATTCAGTACTTC. The rearrangement uses TRBV11-2 and TRBJ2-4; 13 nucleotides match TRBD2. Unmatched junction bases numbered 1, after V lost 4 bases and J lost 4 bases. This CDR3 region has 15 residues. CDR1 and CDR2 (germline): SGHAT, FQNNGV.

This clone was seen only once. In nucleotides, the CDR3 is TGTGCCATCAGCGCCGGGACACTGGGCACAGATACGCAGTATTTT. Translation gives CAISAGTLGTDTQYF. The chain joins TRBV10-3 to TRBJ2-3, with D tentatively TRBD1 (6 bases). The germline CDR1 and CDR2 sequences are ENHRY and SYGVKD. CDR3 length equals 15 residues. Trimming pared 6 bases from V and 1 base from J, leaving 14 bases between.

This chain uses TRBV5-6 with TRBJ2-3, with 10 bases identical to TRBD1. CDR3 size: 12 residues. After removal of 3 bases from V and 10 bases from J, the junction contained 2 bases not matched to a gene. Per the germline V gene, CDR1 is SGHDT and CDR2 is YYEEEE. The chain's CDR3 is CASSWTGGAQYF. Here the CDR3 DNA reads TGTGCCAGCAGCTGGACAGGGGGTGCGCAGTATTTT. The variable domain in full, completed from reference TRBV5-6 and TRBJ2-3, reads DAGVTQSPTHLIKTRGQQVTLRCSPKSGHDTVSWYQQALGQGPQFIFQYYEEEERQRGNFPDRFSGHQFPNYSSELNVNALLLGDSALYLCASSWTGGAQYFGPGTRLTVL.

As DNA, the CDR3 is TGTGCCAGCAGCCAATTAGTCCCCAGGAGGGGTTCCAAAAACATTCAGTACTTC. This gives the protein CASSQLVPRRGSKNIQYF. The chain joins TRBV3-1 (or the pseudogene TRBV3-2) to TRBJ2-4, with TRBD2 as a possible D gene (6 bases). Germline-derived CDR1 and CDR2 are LGHDT and YNNKEL (reference sequence). The CDR3 is 18 residues long. Trimming shortened V by 2 bases and J by 2 bases, and 19 bases separated the two germline ends.

V and J are TRBV14 and TRBJ1-2; weak D call: TRBD1 (6 bases). The CDR3 is 12 amino acids. The germline V and J ends were trimmed by 5 bases and 6 bases, with 10 bases remaining between them. CDR1 and CDR2 (germline): SGHDN, FVKESK. In DNA, the CDR3 is TGTGCCAGCAGCGTACAGGGACATGGCTACACCTTC. Translating it yields CASSVQGHGYTF.

This rearrangement joins TRBV5-1 to TRBJ2-1; TRBD2 matches at 9 bases. The CDR3 sequence is 18 residues long. Germline V gene lookup returns CDR1 SGHRS and CDR2 YFSETQ. J lost 0 bases, V lost 0 bases, and 7 bases had no gene match. The CDR3 protein is CASSLAGSGGSSYNEQFF. In DNA form, the CDR3 reads TGCGCCAGCAGCTTGGCGGGTAGCGGGGGTAGCTCCTACAATGAGCAGTTCTTC.